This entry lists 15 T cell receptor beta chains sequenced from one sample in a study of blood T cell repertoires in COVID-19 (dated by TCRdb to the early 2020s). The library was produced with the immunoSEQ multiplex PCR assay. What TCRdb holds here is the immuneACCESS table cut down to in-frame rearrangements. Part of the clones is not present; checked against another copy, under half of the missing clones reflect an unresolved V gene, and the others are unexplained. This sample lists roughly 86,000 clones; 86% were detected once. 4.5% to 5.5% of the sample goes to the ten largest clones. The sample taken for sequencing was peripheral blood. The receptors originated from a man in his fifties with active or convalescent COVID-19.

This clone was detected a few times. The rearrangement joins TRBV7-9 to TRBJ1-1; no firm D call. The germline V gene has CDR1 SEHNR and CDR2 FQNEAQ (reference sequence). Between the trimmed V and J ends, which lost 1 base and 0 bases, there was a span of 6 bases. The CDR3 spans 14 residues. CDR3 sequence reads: CASSLDLVNTEAFF. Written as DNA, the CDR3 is TGTGCCAGCAGCTTAGATTTAGTGAACACTGAAGCTTTCTTT.

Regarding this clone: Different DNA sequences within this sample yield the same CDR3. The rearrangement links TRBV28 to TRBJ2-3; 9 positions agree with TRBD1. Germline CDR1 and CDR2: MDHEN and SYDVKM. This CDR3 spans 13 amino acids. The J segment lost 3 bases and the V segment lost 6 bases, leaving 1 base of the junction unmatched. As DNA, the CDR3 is TGTGCCAGCAGGGGACAGGGTACAGATACGCAGTATTTT. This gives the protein CASRGQGTDTQYF.

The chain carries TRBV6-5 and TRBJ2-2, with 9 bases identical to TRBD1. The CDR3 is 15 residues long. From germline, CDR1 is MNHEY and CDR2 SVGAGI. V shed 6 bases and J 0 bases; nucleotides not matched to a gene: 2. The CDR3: CASRGQGTNTGELFF. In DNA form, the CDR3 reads TGTGCCAGCAGAGGACAGGGGACGAACACCGGGGAGCTGTTTTTT.

DNA for the CDR3: TGTGCCAGTAGTATTACTAGCGGGGGTAACACAGATACGCAGTATTTT. This encodes CASSITSGGNTDTQYF. The chain links TRBV19 to TRBJ2-3; 11 bases map to TRBD2. The CDR3 runs 16 residues. The germline CDR1 and CDR2 sequences are LNHDA and SQIVND (reference sequence). The ends lost 3 bases at V and 2 bases at J; junction bases unmatched: 4.

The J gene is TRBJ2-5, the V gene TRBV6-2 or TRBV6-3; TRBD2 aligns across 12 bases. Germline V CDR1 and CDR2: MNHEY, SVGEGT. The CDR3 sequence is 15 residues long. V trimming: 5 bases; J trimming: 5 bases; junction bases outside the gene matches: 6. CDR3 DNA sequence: TGTGCCAGCAGTCGCCTAGCGGGGGGGCCCGAGACCCAGTACTTC. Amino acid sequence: CASSRLAGGPETQYF.

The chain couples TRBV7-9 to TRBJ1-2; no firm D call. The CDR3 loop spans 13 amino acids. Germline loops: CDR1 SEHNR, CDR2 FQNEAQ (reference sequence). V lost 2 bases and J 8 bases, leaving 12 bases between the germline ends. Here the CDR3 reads CASSLTEVEGYTF. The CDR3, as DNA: TGTGCCAGCAGCTTAACCGAGGTGGAGGGCTACACCTTC.

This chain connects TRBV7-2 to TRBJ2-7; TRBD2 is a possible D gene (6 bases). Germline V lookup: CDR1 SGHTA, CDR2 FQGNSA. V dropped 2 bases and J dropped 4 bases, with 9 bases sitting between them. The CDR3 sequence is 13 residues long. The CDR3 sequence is CASSLNAGYEQYV. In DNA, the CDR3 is TGTGCCAGCAGCTTAAACGCGGGGTACGAGCAGTACGTC.

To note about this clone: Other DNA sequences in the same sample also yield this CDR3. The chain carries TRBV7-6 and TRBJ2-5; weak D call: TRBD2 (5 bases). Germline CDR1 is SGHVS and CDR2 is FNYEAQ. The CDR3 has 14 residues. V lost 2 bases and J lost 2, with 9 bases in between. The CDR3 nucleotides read TGTGCCAGCAGCTTAATGAGCGGACAAGAGACCCAGTACTTC. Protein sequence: CASSLMSGQETQYF.

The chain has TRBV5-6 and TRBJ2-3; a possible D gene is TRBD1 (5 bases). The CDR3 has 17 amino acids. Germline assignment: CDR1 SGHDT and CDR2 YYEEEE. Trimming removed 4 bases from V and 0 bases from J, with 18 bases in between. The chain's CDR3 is CASSQDRSDMSTDTQYF. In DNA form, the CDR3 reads TGTGCCAGCAGCCAAGACAGAAGTGATATGAGCACAGATACGCAGTATTTT.

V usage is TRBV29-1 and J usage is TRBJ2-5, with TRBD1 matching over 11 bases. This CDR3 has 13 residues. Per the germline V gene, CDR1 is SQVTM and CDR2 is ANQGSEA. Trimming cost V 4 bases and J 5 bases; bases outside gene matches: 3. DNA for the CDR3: TGCAGCGTTGGGACAGGGGGCGTCGAGACCCAGTACTTC. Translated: CSVGTGGVETQYF.

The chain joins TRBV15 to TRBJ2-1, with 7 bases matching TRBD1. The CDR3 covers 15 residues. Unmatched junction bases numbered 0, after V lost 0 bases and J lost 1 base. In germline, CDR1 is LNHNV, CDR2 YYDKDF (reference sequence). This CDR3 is CATSRDRGSYNEQFF. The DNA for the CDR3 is TGTGCCACCAGCAGAGACAGGGGGTCCTACAATGAGCAGTTCTTC.

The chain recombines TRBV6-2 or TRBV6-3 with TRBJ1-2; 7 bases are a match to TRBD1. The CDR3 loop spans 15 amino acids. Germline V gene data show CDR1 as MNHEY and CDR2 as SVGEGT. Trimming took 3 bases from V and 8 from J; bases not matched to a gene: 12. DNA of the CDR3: TGTGCCAGCAGTTATCCGCAGGGGGAAGGAGACGGCTACACCTTC. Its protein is CASSYPQGEGDGYTF.

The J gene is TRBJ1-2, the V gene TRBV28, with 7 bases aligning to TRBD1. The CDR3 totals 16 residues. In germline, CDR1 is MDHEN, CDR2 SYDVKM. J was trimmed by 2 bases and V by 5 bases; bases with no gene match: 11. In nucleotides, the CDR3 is TGTGCCAGCAGTGAGGAACAGGGGCGTCCCAACTATGGCTACACCTTC. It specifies CASSEEQGRPNYGYTF.

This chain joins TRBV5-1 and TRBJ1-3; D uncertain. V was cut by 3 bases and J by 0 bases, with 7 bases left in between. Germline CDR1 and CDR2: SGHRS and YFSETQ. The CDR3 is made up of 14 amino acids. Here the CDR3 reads CASSYDSSGNTIYF. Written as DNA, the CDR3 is TGCGCCAGCAGCTACGATAGCTCTGGAAACACCATATATTTT. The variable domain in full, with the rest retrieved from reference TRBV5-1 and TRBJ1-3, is KAGVTQTPRYLIKTRGQQVTLSCSPISGHRSVSWYQQTPGQGLQFLFEYFSETQRNKGNFPGRFSGRQFSNSRSEMNVSTLELGDSALYLCASSYDSSGNTIYFGEGSWLTVV.

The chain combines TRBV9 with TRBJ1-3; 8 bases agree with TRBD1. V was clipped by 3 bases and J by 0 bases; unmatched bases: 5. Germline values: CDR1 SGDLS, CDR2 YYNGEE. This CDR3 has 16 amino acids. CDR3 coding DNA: TGTGCCAGCAGCGCCCCCGGACAGGGCTCTGGAAACACCATATATTTT. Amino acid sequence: CASSAPGQGSGNTIYF.